The sequence of this T cell receptor (beta chain) was determined in a study of blood T cell repertoires in COVID-19. About the research overall: Two consecutive negative NP/OP PCR tests, clearance, or resolved symptoms defined Cohort 3 recovery. The origin of the acute and convalescent COVID-19 samples was the United States, Italy and Spain. The cDNA or gDNA used as material had been derived from T cells, B-cell-depleted T cells, or PBMCs.

This CDR3 contains 13 residues. CDR1 and CDR2 (germline): SGHAT, FQNNGV. V was cut by 8 bases and J by 5 bases, with 16 bases left in between. Only in-frame clones appear in the TCRdb table, and some are missing; sequencing was by immunoSEQ multiplex PCR. There are 200,000 or so clones in the sample; 80% to 90% occur only once, and less than 8% lies in the top ten. Living in under 30 US areas, the participants were between 18 and 89 years of age. This clone was recorded only once. The chain links TRBV11-2 to TRBJ2-7, with D tentatively TRBD2 (5 bases). This clonotype was sampled from a man aged 25 to 40 in a cohort exposed to, infected with or recovered from COVID-19 (not recorded which). Sequenced sample: PBMCs or T cells enriched from blood (not recorded which). DNA of the CDR3: TGTGCCAGCCAGTCCGGGGTCGTCAACGAGCAGTACTTC. Translated: CASQSGVVNEQYF.